Presented here are 12 T cell receptor beta chains from one specimen sequenced in a study of cytomegalovirus exposure and HLA in healthy donors (dated by TCRdb to 2015 to 2018). Preparation of the library involved the immunoSEQ multiplex PCR assay. For the multiplex PCR, a mixture combining 60 forward primers for TCR Vbeta segments and 13 reverse primers for TCR Jbeta segments was used. TCRdb took this table from immuneACCESS and kept in-frame rearrangements with V and J called. Such tables lack part of the clones; where checked against another copy, unresolved V genes explain under half of the gap, and the rest is unexplained. The sample table holds approximately 150,000 clones, of which 82% were seen once. The top ten constitute about 2.3% of the sample. Input material: PBMCs. All receptors come from a male donor in good health and CMV-seronegative.

This clone showed up just once. This chain connects TRBV12-5 to TRBJ1-2; 7 positions match TRBD1. Per germline, CDR1 LGHNT and CDR2 FRNRAP. With 5 bases clipped from V and 5 bases from J, the junction kept 5 bases outside the gene matches. The CDR3 is 13 residues long. This CDR3 reads CASGPQGIYGYTF. The CDR3 bases are TGTGCTAGTGGTCCACAGGGGATTTATGGCTACACCTTC.

This clone was recorded a few times. J is TRBJ1-3 and V is TRBV4-1, with unresolved D. The V end lost 2 bases, the J end lost 0 bases, and 8 bases lay between the germline ends. Germline V gene lookup returns CDR1 MGHRA and CDR2 YSYEKL. The CDR3 extends over 15 amino acids. Here the CDR3 reads CASSQLWSSGNTIYF. For the CDR3, the DNA is TGCGCCAGCAGCCAATTGTGGAGCTCTGGAAACACCATATATTTT.

This clone was seen more than once but under ten times. This chain joins TRBV4-3 and TRBJ2-1; 8 bases align to TRBD1. CDR3 length: 15 amino acids. The junction had 6 bases not matched to a gene; V was cut back by 0 bases and J by 8 bases. The germline V gene encodes CDR1 LGHNA and CDR2 YSLEER. As DNA, the CDR3 is TGCGCCAGCAGCCAAGACCGGCAGGGGGCTGATGAGCAGTTCTTC. The encoded protein is CASSQDRQGADEQFF.

The CDR3 region is CASSIQGGGSGETQYF. DNA of the CDR3: TGTGCCAGCAGCATCCAGGGTGGCGGGAGTGGTGAGACCCAGTACTTC. The rearrangement links TRBV9 to TRBJ2-5; 7 nucleotides agree with TRBD2. Germline trimming cut 4 bases from V and 5 bases from J; bases unmatched to any gene: 14. The CDR3 sequence is 16 residues long. Germline lookup yields CDR1 SGDLS and CDR2 YYNGEE.

The CDR3 sequence is CASSLASYNEQFF. DNA for the CDR3: TGTGCCAGCAGCTTAGCGTCTTACAATGAGCAGTTCTTC. V gene TRBV7-2 combines with J gene TRBJ2-1; D is unresolved. The CDR3 is made up of 13 amino acids. CDR1 is SGHTA, CDR2 FQGNSA, per germline. Deletions cut 0 bases from V and 4 bases from J, with 4 bases between.

The count of this clone is one. The chain employs TRBV30 and TRBJ2-1; 7 bases map to TRBD2. Germline V gene sequence: CDR1 GTSNPN, CDR2 SVGIG (reference sequence). J was trimmed by 4 bases and V by 4 bases; bases with no gene match: 7. CDR3 length: 14 amino acids. The chain's CDR3 is CAWKERGPYNEQFF. CDR3 nucleotides: TGTGCCTGGAAGGAGCGGGGTCCATACAATGAGCAGTTCTTC.

The V and J genes are TRBV5-5 and TRBJ2-2, with a weak D call TRBD1 (6 bases). Germline lookup yields CDR1 SGHKS and CDR2 YYEKEE (reference sequence). The CDR3 runs 15 residues. Trimming cost V 2 bases and J 7 bases, with 15 bases left between them. This chain's CDR3 is CASSFVGGSNGELFF. The DNA of the CDR3 is TGTGCCAGCAGCTTTGTAGGGGGTTCGAACGGGGAGCTGTTTTTT.

The chain employs TRBV6-5 and TRBJ1-2; a possible D gene is TRBD1 (5 bases). The CDR3 loop spans 14 amino acids. V was cut by 5 bases and J by 4 bases, with 14 bases left in between. CDR1 MNHEY and CDR2 SVGAGI come from the germline V gene. In nucleotides, the CDR3 is TGTGCCAGCAGTGGTCAGGGTTCGGGCTATGGCTACACCTTC. Residues: CASSGQGSGYGYTF.

The chain combines TRBV28 with TRBJ2-4, with TRBD1 as a possible D gene (6 bases). Per the germline V gene, CDR1 is MDHEN and CDR2 is SYDVKM. Deletions cut 3 bases from V and 3 bases from J, with 12 bases between. The CDR3 extends over 15 amino acids. CDR3 residues: CASSFRGLDKNIQYF. The CDR3 nucleotides read TGTGCCAGCAGTTTCAGGGGATTAGACAAAAACATTCAGTACTTC.

The rearrangement links TRBV6-5 to TRBJ2-1, with D unclear. CDR1 is MNHEY, CDR2 SVGAGI, per germline. This CDR3 contains 16 residues. V was shortened by 0 bases and J by 4 bases, with 13 bases between the two germline ends. The chain's CDR3 is CASSYSRLQKYNEQFF. Written as DNA, the CDR3 is TGTGCCAGCAGTTACTCGAGGCTCCAGAAATACAATGAGCAGTTCTTC.

The chain uses TRBV4-3 and TRBJ2-3, with 9 bases matching TRBD1. The germline V gene encodes CDR1 LGHNA and CDR2 YSLEER. The trim removed 1 base at V and 2 bases at J, leaving 7 bases unmatched. The CDR3 loop spans 17 amino acids. CDR3 DNA: TGCGCCAGCAGCCAAGCGGGCGACAGGGGGTTCACAGATACGCAGTATTTT. It yields the protein CASSQAGDRGFTDTQYF.

The rearrangement links TRBV29-1 to TRBJ2-1, with 8 bases matching TRBD2. This CDR3 is built from 15 residues. Germline CDR1 reads SQVTM; CDR2 reads ANQGSEA. CDR3 DNA: TGCAGATCCTTTCCCCGCAGCGGGAGAGCGGATGAGCAGTTCTTC. As protein: CRSFPRSGRADEQFF.